A selection of T cell receptor beta chains follows, all from one sample in a study of OX40 agonist ivuxolimab in advanced cancers. Libraries were prepared by immunoSEQ multiplex PCR; TCRdb keeps only in-frame clonotypes and omits some of them. This table has 50,000 to 65,000 clones, approximately 90% appearing once. This sample comprised CD4+ or CD8+ T cells sorted from blood, obtained in a trial of the OX40 agonist ivuxolimab. These receptors all come from an adult with an advanced solid tumor such as melanoma, head and neck, liver or kidney cancer. Both conserved end residues are part of each CDR3.

TRBJ1-1	TRBV6-1	CASSWGRNTEAFF
TRBJ1-1	TRBV9	CASSVGGKGTEAFF
TRBJ2-5	TRBV6-5	CASSYTSTLQETQYF
TRBJ1-2	TRBV5-4	CASSYARDYGYTF
TRBJ1-2	TRBV28	CASSSPSQGYGYTF
TRBJ2-2	TRBV19	CATFDRYPNTGELFF
TRBJ2-1	TRBV27	CASSRATGRGNEQFF
TRBJ1-1	TRBV7-9	CASSQTGGSSTEAFF
TRBJ1-4	TRBV5-1	CASSTGDREKLFF
TRBJ2-1	TRBV9	CASSEFDRGSYNEQFF
TRBJ1-3	TRBV15	CATSREGGVGNTIYF
TRBJ1-6	TRBV6-1	CASSVREYNSPLHF
TRBJ1-2	TRBV18	CASSPGRRNYGYTF
TRBJ2-5	TRBV29-1	CSANLQGETQYF
TRBJ1-5	TRBV4-2	CASSQVDGERQPQHF
TRBJ1-1	TRBV5-1	CASSPVELNTEAFF
TRBJ1-2	TRBV28	CASGQGGYGYTF
TRBJ2-3	TRBV18	CASSRQRSTDTQYF
TRBJ2-1	TRBV7-3	CASSNGLAGNEQFF
TRBJ1-5	TRBV28	CASSGQGGNQPQHF
TRBJ1-2	TRBV21-1	CASSNPRDRVHGYTF
TRBJ1-1	TRBV19	CASSVDNSYTEAFF
TRBJ2-5	TRBV9	CASSVESMDAPSPRDGQETQYF
TRBJ2-2	TRBV30	CAWTKGGLGELFF
TRBJ2-1	TRBV6-6	CASSYGADEQFF
TRBJ1-3	TRBV7-2	CASSQAGGGQGNTIYF
TRBJ2-2	TRBV7-8	CASGLDRAGELFF
TRBJ1-2	TRBV28	CASSTSRTGDYGYTF
TRBJ1-4	TRBV7-9	CASSGTGVGGEKLFF
TRBJ1-2	TRBV6-4	CASSDSGQGARGYTF
TRBJ2-1	TRBV6-4	CASSGDPSSYNEQFF
TRBJ2-1	TRBV11-2	CASSLSWTMGFNEQFF
TRBJ2-2	TRBV5-1	CASSLQGGNTGELFF
NA	TRBV11-3	CASSLGPTYEQYF
TRBJ1-5	TRBV27	CASSFSGPNQPQHF
TRBJ1-2	TRBV18	CASSPPGQTYEGYTF
TRBJ1-6	TRBV30	CACTGTGGSPLHF
TRBJ1-3	TRBV9	CASSVGTSGNTIYF
TRBJ2-2	TRBV7-7	CASSPSEHTGELFF
TRBJ1-1	TRBV5-4	CASSPRGGRTTEAFF
TRBJ1-2	TRBV6-1	CASRADLYGYTF
TRBJ2-3	TRBV4-1	CASSHDVSGRTDTQYF
TRBJ1-5	TRBV7-9	CASSPRGNGNQPQHF